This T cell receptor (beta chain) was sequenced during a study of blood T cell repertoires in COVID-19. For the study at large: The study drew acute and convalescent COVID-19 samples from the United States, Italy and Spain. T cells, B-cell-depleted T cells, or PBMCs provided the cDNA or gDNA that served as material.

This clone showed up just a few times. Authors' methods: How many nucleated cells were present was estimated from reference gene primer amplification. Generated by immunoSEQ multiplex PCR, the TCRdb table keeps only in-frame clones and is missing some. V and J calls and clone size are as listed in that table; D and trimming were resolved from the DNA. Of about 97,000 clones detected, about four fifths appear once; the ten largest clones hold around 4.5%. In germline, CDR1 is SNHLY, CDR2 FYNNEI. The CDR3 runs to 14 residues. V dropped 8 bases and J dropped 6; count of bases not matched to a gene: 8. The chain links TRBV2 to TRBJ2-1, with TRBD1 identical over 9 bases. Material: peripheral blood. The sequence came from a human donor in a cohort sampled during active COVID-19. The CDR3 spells CASLAGTGSNEQFF. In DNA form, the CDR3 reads TGTGCCAGCCTGGCCGGGACAGGGAGCAATGAGCAGTTCTTC. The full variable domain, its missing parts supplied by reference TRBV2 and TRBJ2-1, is EPEVTQTPSHQVTQMGQEVILRCVPISNHLYFYWYRQILGQKVEFLVSFYNNEISEKSEIFDDQFSVERPDGSNFTLKIRSTKLEDSAMYFCASLAGTGSNEQFFGPGTRLTVL.